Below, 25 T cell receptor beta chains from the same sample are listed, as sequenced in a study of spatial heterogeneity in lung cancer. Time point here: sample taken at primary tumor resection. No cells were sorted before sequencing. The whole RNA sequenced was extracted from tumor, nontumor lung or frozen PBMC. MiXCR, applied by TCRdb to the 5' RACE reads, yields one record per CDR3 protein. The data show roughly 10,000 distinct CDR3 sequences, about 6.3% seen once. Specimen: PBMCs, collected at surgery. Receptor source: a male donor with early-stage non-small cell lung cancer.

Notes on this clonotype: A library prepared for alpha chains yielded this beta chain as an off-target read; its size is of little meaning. The CDR3 protein is CASGLAKNIQYF. For the CDR3, the DNA is TGTGCCAGCGGGTTAGCCAAAAACATTCAGTACTTC. V usage is TRBV28 and J usage is TRBJ2-4; D not certain. CDR3 length equals 12 residues. Trimming left V 8 bases short and J 0 bases short, with 5 bases between. Germline-derived CDR1 and CDR2 are MDHEN and SYDVKM.

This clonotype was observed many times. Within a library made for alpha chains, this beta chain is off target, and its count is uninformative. CDR3 nucleotides: TGCGCCAGCAGCCAAATGCCGGGACAGCCCAATCAGCCCCAGCATTTT. Translation gives CASSQMPGQPNQPQHF. This rearrangement joins TRBV4-1 to TRBJ1-5, with 7 bases that match TRBD1. This CDR3 contains 16 residues. Germline V lookup: CDR1 MGHRA, CDR2 YSYEKL. V shed 2 bases and J 3 bases; nucleotides not matched to a gene: 7.

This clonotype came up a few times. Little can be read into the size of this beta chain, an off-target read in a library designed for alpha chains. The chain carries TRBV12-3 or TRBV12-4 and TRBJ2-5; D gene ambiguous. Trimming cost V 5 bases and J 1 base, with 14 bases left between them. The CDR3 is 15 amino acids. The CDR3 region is CASSQLDAIQETQYF. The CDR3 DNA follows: TGTGCCAGCAGTCAACTGGACGCAATCCAAGAGACCCAGTACTTC.

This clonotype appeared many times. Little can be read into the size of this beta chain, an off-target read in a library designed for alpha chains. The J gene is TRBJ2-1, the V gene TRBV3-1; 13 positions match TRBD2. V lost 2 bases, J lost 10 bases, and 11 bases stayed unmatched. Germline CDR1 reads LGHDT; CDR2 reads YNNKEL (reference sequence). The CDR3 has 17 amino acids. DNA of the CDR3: TGTGCCAGCAGCCAACCCTTTACTAGCGGGAGGGCAGCCGAGCAGTTCTTC. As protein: CASSQPFTSGRAAEQFF.

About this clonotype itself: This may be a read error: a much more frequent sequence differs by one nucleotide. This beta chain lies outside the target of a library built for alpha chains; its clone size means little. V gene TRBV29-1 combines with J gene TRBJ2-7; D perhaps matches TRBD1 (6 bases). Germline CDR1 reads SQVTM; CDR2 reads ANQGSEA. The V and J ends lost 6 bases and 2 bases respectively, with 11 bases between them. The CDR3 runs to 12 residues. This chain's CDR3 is CSVWTEAYEQYF. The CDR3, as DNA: TGCAGCGTGTGGACAGAAGCCTACGAGCAGTACTTC.

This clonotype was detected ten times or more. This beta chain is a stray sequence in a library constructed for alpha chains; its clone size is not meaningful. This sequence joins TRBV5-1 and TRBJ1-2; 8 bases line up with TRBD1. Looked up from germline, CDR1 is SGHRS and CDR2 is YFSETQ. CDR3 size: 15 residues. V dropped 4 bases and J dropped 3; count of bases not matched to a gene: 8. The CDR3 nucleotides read TGCGCCAGCAGCGGAGGACAGGGAACCCACTATGGCTACACCTTC. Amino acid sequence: CASSGGQGTHYGYTF.

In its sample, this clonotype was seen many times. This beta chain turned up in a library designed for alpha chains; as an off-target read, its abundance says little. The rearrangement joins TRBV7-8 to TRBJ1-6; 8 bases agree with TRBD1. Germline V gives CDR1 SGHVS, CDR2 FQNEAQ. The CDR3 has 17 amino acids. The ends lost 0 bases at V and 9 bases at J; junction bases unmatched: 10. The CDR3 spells CASSLALGQGAVSPLHF. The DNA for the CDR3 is TGTGCCAGCAGCTTAGCGCTTGGGCAGGGGGCGGTTTCACCCCTCCACTTT.

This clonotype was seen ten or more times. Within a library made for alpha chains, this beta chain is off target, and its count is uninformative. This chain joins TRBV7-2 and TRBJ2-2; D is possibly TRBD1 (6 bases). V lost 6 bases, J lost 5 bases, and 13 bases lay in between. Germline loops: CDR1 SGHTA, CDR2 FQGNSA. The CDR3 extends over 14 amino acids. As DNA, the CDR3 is TGTGCCAGCAGGCCGGGACAAAGTACCGGGGAGCTGTTTTTT. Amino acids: CASRPGQSTGELFF.

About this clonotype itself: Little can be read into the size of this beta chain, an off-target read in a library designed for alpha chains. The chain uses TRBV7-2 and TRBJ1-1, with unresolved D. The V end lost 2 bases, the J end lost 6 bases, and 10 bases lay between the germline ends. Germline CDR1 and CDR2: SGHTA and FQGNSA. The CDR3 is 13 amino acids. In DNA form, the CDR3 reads TGTGCCAGCAGCTTACCAACCCGATCTGAAGCTTTCTTT. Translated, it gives CASSLPTRSEAFF.

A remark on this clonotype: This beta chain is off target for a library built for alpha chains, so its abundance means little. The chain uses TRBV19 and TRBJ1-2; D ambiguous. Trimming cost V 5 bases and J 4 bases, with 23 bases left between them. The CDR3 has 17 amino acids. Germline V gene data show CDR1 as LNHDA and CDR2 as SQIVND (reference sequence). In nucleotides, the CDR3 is TGTGCCAGTAGTCCACTAATTTCGTCGGCCCCCGGCTATGGCTACACCTTC. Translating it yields CASSPLISSAPGYGYTF.

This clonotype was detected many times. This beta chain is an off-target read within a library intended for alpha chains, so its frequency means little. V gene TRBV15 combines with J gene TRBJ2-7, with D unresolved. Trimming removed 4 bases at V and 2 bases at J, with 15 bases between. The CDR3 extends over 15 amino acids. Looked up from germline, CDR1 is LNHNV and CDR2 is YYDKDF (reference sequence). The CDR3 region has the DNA TGTGCCACCAGCATCACCTCTCATAGACCCTACGAGCAGTACTTC. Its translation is CATSITSHRPYEQYF.

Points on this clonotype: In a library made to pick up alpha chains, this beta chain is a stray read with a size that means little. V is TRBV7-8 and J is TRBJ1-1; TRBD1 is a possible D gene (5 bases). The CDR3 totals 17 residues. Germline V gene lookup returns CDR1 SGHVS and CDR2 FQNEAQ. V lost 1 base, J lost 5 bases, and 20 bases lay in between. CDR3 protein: CASSLVFGRDGETEAFF. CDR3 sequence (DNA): TGTGCCAGCAGCTTAGTCTTCGGCAGGGATGGAGAGACTGAAGCTTTCTTT.

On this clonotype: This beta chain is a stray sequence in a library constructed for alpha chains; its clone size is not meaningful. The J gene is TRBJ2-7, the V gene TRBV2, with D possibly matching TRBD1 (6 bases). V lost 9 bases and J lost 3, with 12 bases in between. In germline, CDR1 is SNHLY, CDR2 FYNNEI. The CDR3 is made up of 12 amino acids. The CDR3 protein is CASVRTVYEQYF. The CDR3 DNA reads TGTGCCAGTGTAAGGACAGTCTACGAGCAGTACTTC.

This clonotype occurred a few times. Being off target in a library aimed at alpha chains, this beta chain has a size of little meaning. CDR3 sequence reads: CASSLVSFRGQETQYF. CDR3 nucleotides: TGTGCCAGCAGCTTGGTTAGTTTCAGGGGTCAAGAGACCCAGTACTTC. The V gene is TRBV5-6, the J gene TRBJ2-5, with a weak D call TRBD1 (6 bases). V was clipped by 0 bases and J by 2 bases, with 14 bases between them. The V gene's germline CDR1 is SGHDT and CDR2 YYEEEE. The CDR3 length is 16 residues.

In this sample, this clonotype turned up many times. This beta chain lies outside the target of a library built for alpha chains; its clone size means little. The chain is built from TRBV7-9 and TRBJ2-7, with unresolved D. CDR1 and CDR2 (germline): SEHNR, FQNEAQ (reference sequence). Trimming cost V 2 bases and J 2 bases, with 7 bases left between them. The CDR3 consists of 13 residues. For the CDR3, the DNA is TGTGCCAGCAGCTTACAACGGACCTACGAGCAGTACTTC. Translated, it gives CASSLQRTYEQYF.

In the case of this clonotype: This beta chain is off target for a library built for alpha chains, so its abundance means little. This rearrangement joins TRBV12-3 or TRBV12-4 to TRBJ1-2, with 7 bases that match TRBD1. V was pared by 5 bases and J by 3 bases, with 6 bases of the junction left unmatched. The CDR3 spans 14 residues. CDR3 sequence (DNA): TGTGCCAGCAGTCAACGGACAGGTGACTATGGCTACACCTTC. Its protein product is CASSQRTGDYGYTF.

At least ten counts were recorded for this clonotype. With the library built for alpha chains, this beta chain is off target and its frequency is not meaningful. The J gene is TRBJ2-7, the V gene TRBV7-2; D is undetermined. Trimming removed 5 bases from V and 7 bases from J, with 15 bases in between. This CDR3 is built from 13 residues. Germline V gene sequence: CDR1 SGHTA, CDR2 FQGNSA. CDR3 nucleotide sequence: TGTGCCAGCAGCGAGCTCCGGGCGCGGGAGCAGTACTTC. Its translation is CASSELRAREQYF.

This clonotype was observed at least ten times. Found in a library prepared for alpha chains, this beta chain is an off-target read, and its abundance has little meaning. Written as DNA, the CDR3 is TGTGCCAGCAGTTCCTTGGGACTAGGCTCCTACGAGCAGTACTTC. Protein: CASSSLGLGSYEQYF. V and J are TRBV27 and TRBJ2-7; 8 bases align to TRBD2. The germline V gene has CDR1 MNHEY and CDR2 SMNVEV (reference sequence). This CDR3 has 15 residues. V shed 4 bases and J 0 bases; nucleotides not matched to a gene: 5.

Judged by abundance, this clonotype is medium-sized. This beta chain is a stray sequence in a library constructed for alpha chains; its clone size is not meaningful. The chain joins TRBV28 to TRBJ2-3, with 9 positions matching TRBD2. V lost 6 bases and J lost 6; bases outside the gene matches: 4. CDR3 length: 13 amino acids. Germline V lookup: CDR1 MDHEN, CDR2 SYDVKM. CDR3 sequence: CASRAGGGDTQYF. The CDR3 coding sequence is TGTGCCAGCAGAGCGGGAGGAGGGGATACGCAGTATTTT. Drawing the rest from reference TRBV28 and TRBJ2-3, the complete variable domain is DVKVTQSSRYLVKRTGEKVFLECVQDMDHENMFWYRQDPGLGLRLIYFSYDVKMKEKGDIPEGYSVSREKKERFSLILESASTNQTSMYLCASRAGGGDTQYFGPGTRLTVL.

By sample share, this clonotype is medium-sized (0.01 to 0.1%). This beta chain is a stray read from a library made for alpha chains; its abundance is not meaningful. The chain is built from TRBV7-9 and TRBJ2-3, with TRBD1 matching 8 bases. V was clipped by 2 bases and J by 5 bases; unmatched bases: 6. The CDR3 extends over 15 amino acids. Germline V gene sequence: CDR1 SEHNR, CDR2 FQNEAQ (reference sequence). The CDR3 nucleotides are TGTGCCAGCAGCTTATATCAGGGGGCTGGAGATACGCAGTATTTT. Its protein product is CASSLYQGAGDTQYF.

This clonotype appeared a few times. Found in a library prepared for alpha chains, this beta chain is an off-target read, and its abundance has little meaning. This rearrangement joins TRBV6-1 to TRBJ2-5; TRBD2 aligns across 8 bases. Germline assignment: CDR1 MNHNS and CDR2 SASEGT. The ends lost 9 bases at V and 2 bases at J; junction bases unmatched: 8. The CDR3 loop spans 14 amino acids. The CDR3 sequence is CASSRGGWQETQYF. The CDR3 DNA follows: TGTGCCAGTAGCCGGGGGGGATGGCAAGAGACCCAGTACTTC.

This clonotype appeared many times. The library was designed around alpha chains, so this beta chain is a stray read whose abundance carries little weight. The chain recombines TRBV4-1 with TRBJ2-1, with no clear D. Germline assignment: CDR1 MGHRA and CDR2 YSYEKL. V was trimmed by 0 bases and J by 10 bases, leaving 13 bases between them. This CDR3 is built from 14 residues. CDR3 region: CASSQDRLSREQFF. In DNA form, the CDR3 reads TGCGCCAGCAGCCAAGATCGACTTAGCAGAGAGCAGTTCTTC.

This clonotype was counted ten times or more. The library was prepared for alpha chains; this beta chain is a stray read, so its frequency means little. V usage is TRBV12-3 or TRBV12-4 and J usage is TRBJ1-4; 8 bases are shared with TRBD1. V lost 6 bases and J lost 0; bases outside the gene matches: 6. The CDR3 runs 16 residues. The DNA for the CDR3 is TGTGCCAGCAGGCCGGACAGGGCCGCAACTAATGAAAAACTGTTTTTT. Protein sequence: CASRPDRAATNEKLFF.

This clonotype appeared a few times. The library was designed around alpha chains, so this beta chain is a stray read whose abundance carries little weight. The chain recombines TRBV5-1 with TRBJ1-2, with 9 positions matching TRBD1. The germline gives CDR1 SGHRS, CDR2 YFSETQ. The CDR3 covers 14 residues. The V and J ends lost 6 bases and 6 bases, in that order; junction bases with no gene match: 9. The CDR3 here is CASTRGQGSNGYTF. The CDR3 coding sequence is TGCGCCAGCACCAGGGGACAGGGATCAAATGGCTACACCTTC.

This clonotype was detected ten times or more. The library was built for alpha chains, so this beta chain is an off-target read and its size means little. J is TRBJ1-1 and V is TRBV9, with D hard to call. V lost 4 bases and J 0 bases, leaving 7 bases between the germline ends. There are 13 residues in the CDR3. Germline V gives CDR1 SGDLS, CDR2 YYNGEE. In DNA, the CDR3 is TGTGCCAGCAGCACACAGTTGAACACTGAAGCTTTCTTT. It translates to CASSTQLNTEAFF.